A single sample gave rise to the 24 T cell receptor beta chains below, sequenced in a study of blood T cell repertoires in COVID-19 (dated by TCRdb to 2018 to 2020). The library was prepared using the immunoSEQ multiplex PCR assay. TCRdb carries this immuneACCESS record with in-frame sequences only. Its versions omit some clonotypes, under half of them owing to an unresolved V gene in the studies checked, with the rest unexplained. Recorded for this sample are 150,000 to 200,000 clones; 89% of them occurred a single time. The leading ten clones occupy roughly 0.77% of the sample. Sequencing input: PBMCs or T cells enriched from blood (not recorded which). These receptors came from a woman aged 18-30 years who had recovered from COVID-19.

J is TRBJ1-2 and V is TRBV5-1, with 10 bases aligning to TRBD1. The CDR3 has 15 amino acids. V was pared by 4 bases and J by 8 bases, with 11 bases of the junction left unmatched. Germline assignment: CDR1 SGHRS and CDR2 YFSETQ. CDR3 sequence (DNA): TGCGCCAGCAGCCCAGGCGGGACAGGGGACCCGGGCTACACCTTC. Translating gives CASSPGGTGDPGYTF.

The genes are TRBV24-1 and TRBJ1-1; TRBD1 is a possible D gene (6 bases). This CDR3 is 14 amino acids long. V lost 7 bases and J lost 1, with 12 bases in between. The germline CDR1 and CDR2 sequences are KGHDR and SFDVKD. In DNA form, the CDR3 reads TGTGCCACCAGACACCGGACAGAGAACACTGAAGCTTTCTTT. This sequence encodes CATRHRTENTEAFF.

V gene TRBV2 combines with J gene TRBJ2-3, with D uncertain. CDR1 SNHLY and CDR2 FYNNEI come from the germline V gene. The germline V and J ends were trimmed by 8 bases and 3 bases, with 6 bases remaining between them. This CDR3 has 11 residues. Here the CDR3 reads CASHTTDTQYF. The CDR3 DNA is TGTGCCAGCCACACGACAGATACGCAGTATTTT.

The chain links TRBV3-1 (or the pseudogene TRBV3-2) to TRBJ1-1; 9 bases map to TRBD1. The CDR3 contains 13 residues. The V segment lost 3 bases and the J segment 7 bases; nucleotides outside the gene matches: 3. Germline V CDR1 and CDR2: LGHDT, YNNKEL (reference sequence). CDR3 amino acids: CASSHRDRDEAFF. DNA for the CDR3: TGTGCCAGCAGCCACCGGGACAGGGATGAAGCTTTCTTT.

V and J are TRBV6-5 and TRBJ2-1; possible D gene TRBD1, 6 bases. Between the trimmed V and J ends, which lost 4 bases and 7 bases, there was a span of 17 bases. Germline CDR1 and CDR2: MNHEY and SVGAGI. The CDR3 length is 15 residues. CDR3 nucleotide sequence: TGTGCCAGCAGTTTCGACAGGTCGGTCGTAAATGAGCAGTTCTTC. Amino acids: CASSFDRSVVNEQFF.

This chain connects TRBV12-3 or TRBV12-4 to TRBJ1-6, with TRBD1 matching over 8 bases. The J segment lost 13 bases and the V segment lost 4 bases, leaving 3 bases of the junction unmatched. CDR3 length equals 12 residues. The CDR3 coding sequence is TGTGCCAGCAGTTCTCGACAGGGGCCCCTCCACTTT. Its translation: CASSSRQGPLHF.

The chain couples TRBV7-2 to TRBJ1-4; D remains ambiguous. V lost 5 bases to trimming and J lost 2 bases, with 9 bases between them. Germline V lookup: CDR1 SGHTA, CDR2 FQGNSA. The CDR3 length is 14 residues. CDR3 residues: CASSATGTNEKLFF. The CDR3 nucleotides are TGTGCCAGCAGCGCGACGGGGACTAATGAAAAACTGTTTTTT.

CDR3 protein: CASSLARGLAGSYNEQFF. The CDR3 DNA is TGTGCCAGCAGCTTAGCCAGGGGACTAGCGGGCTCCTACAATGAGCAGTTCTTC. The V and J genes are TRBV7-9 and TRBJ2-1; TRBD2 matches at 12 bases. CDR1 is SEHNR, CDR2 FQNEAQ, per germline (reference sequence). CDR3 length: 18 residues. J lost 0 bases, V lost 0 bases, and 3 bases had no gene match.

This chain joins TRBV19 and TRBJ1-2; no firm D call. Trimming shortened V by 6 bases and J by 4 bases, and 12 bases separated the two germline ends. CDR3 length: 13 residues. From germline, CDR1 is LNHDA and CDR2 SQIVND (reference sequence). CDR3 in amino acids: CASRAPNSYGYTF. The CDR3 region has the DNA TGTGCCAGTAGGGCGCCCAACAGCTATGGCTACACCTTC.

This chain links TRBV28 with TRBJ1-2, with 12 bases that match TRBD1. With V trimmed by 7 bases and J by 1 base, 28 bases remained unmatched. The germline gives CDR1 MDHEN, CDR2 SYDVKM. This CDR3 region has 23 residues. The CDR3 here is CASTPHGAGTGGTDGENNYGYTF. CDR3 DNA: TGTGCCAGCACTCCCCATGGAGCCGGGACAGGGGGCACAGACGGGGAAAATAACTATGGCTACACCTTC.

The V gene is TRBV6-5, the J gene TRBJ1-6, with D maybe TRBD1 (5 bases). The CDR3 length is 15 residues. V gave up 6 bases and J gave up 6 bases, with 15 bases separating them. Germline-derived CDR1 and CDR2 are MNHEY and SVGAGI. The CDR3 DNA sequence: TGTGCCAGCAGCACGAGTTCAGGGCGTAATTCACCCCTCCACTTT. Protein product: CASSTSSGRNSPLHF.

The rearrangement joins TRBV7-2 to TRBJ1-4; perhaps TRBD1 as D (6 bases). The CDR3 contains 15 residues. Germline V CDR1 and CDR2: SGHTA, FQGNSA. Trimming shortened V by 3 bases and J by 0 bases, and 8 bases separated the two germline ends. The DNA of the CDR3 is TGTGCCAGCAGCTTGAACAGGGCAACTAATGAAAAACTGTTTTTT. It encodes CASSLNRATNEKLFF.

The chain couples TRBV6-5 to TRBJ1-2; TRBD1 aligns across 10 bases. This CDR3 spans 14 amino acids. V lost 6 bases, J lost 4 bases, and 5 bases stayed unmatched. Germline lookup yields CDR1 MNHEY and CDR2 SVGAGI. The CDR3 nucleotides are TGTGCCAGCAGGACAGGGGGCGAATCCTATGGCTACACCTTC. This encodes CASRTGGESYGYTF.

This clone showed up just once. The chain couples TRBV2 to TRBJ2-1; 12 bases are shared with TRBD1. The germline V gene has CDR1 SNHLY and CDR2 FYNNEI. The junction had 5 bases not matched to a gene; V was cut back by 6 bases and J by 8 bases. The CDR3 contains 14 residues. CDR3 protein: CASRRDRGRDEQFF. The CDR3, as DNA: TGTGCCAGCAGGAGGGACAGGGGGCGGGATGAGCAGTTCTTC.

The chain links TRBV27 to TRBJ2-1; TRBD2 aligns across 8 bases. The CDR3 covers 12 residues. The V and J ends lost 5 bases and 10 bases, in that order; junction bases with no gene match: 4. Germline CDR1 reads MNHEY; CDR2 reads SMNVEV (reference sequence). CDR3 in amino acids: CASSSGGHEQFF. CDR3 in DNA: TGTGCCAGCAGTAGCGGGGGACACGAGCAGTTCTTC.

This clone was picked up a small number of times. The chain employs TRBV30 and TRBJ1-3, with 7 bases fitting TRBD1. This CDR3 region has 15 residues. J lost 0 bases, V lost 1 base, and 3 bases had no gene match. Germline loops: CDR1 GTSNPN, CDR2 SVGIG (reference sequence). This chain's CDR3 is CAWSAGQLSGNTIYF. The CDR3 DNA reads TGTGCCTGGAGTGCGGGACAGCTCTCTGGAAACACCATATATTTT.

V and J are TRBV25-1 and TRBJ1-1; D is unclear. The ends were cut back, 4 bases at V and 11 bases at J, with 23 bases in the middle. The CDR3 runs 15 residues. In germline, CDR1 is MGHDK, CDR2 SYGVNS. The CDR3 is CASSVGGATPGVAFF. The CDR3 DNA sequence: TGTGCCAGCAGTGTAGGAGGCGCCACCCCTGGGGTCGCTTTCTTT. Supplemented by reference TRBV25-1 and TRBJ1-1, the full variable domain reads EADIYQTPRYLVIGTGKKITLECSQTMGHDKMYWYQQDPGMELHLIHYSYGVNSTEKGDLSSESTVSRIRTEHFPLTLESARPSHTSQYLCASSVGGATPGVAFFGQGTRLTVV.

This chain joins TRBV3-1 (or the pseudogene TRBV3-2) and TRBJ1-1; D gene uncertain. There are 13 residues in the CDR3. Germline V lookup: CDR1 LGHDT, CDR2 YNNKEL (reference sequence). Trimming stripped 3 bases from V and 4 bases from J, with 9 bases between. The CDR3 DNA reads as TGTGCCAGCAGCCAGGGCCCCGGCACTGAAGCTTTCTTT. It specifies CASSQGPGTEAFF.

J is TRBJ1-1 and V is TRBV9; D might be TRBD1 (5 bases). The CDR3 runs to 13 residues. Germline assignment: CDR1 SGDLS and CDR2 YYNGEE. The V gene lost 5 bases and the J gene lost 2 bases, with 10 bases spanning the gap. The CDR3 sequence: CASSQGVNTEAFF. CDR3 DNA sequence: TGTGCCAGCAGTCAAGGGGTAAACACTGAAGCTTTCTTT.

The rearrangement joins TRBV30 to TRBJ2-7; 9 nucleotides align to TRBD2. Germline trimming cut 4 bases from V and 2 bases from J; bases unmatched to any gene: 9. The CDR3 consists of 15 residues. CDR1 and CDR2 from the germline V gene are GTSNPN and SVGIG (reference sequence). CDR3 DNA sequence: TGTGCCTGGACCGGCGGGAGGGCCAGTGCCTACGAGCAGTACTTC. The encoded protein is CAWTGGRASAYEQYF.

The chain uses TRBV6-6 and TRBJ2-3, with 7 bases that match TRBD1. The CDR3 sequence is 14 residues long. Trimming at V came to 2 bases and at J to 4 bases, leaving 3 bases not matched to a gene. The germline V gene has CDR1 MNHNY and CDR2 SVGAGI (reference sequence). The chain's CDR3 is CASSYGQEADTQYF. The CDR3 nucleotides are TGTGCCAGCAGTTACGGACAGGAGGCAGATACGCAGTATTTT.

The CDR3 loop is CASSFLRTGNEQFF. The DNA of the CDR3 is TGTGCCAGCAGTTTTCTGAGGACAGGCAATGAGCAGTTCTTC. The chain employs TRBV6-4 and TRBJ2-1; TRBD1 aligns across 7 bases. CDR1 is MRHNA and CDR2 is SNTAGT in the germline V gene. The CDR3 sequence is 14 residues long. J was trimmed by 6 bases and V by 5 bases; bases with no gene match: 7.

V usage is TRBV5-6 and J usage is TRBJ2-7; TRBD1 matches at 9 bases. The CDR3 is 15 residues long. Germline V gene lookup returns CDR1 SGHDT and CDR2 YYEEEE. V shed 2 bases, J shed 4 bases, and the junction held 7 bases outside the gene matches. Written as DNA, the CDR3 is TGTGCCAGCAGCTTACCGGGACAGGGAGCATACGAGCAGTACTTC. This sequence encodes CASSLPGQGAYEQYF.

The rearrangement joins TRBV11-1 to TRBJ2-2, with D unresolved. The CDR3 contains 13 residues. CDR1 SGHAT and CDR2 FQDESV come from the germline V gene (reference sequence). The V end lost 1 base, the J end lost 4 bases, and 4 bases lay between the germline ends. This CDR3 reads CASSLDGTGELFF. CDR3 nucleotide sequence: TGTGCCAGCAGCTTAGACGGCACCGGGGAGCTGTTTTTT.